The rows below give T cell receptor beta chains drawn from one sample of a study of identical twins. A single record per CDR3 protein comes from TCRdb applying MiXCR to the 5' RACE reads. Altogether 1.5 million to 2 million distinct CDR3 sequences are present, about 32% being singletons, with the ten largest covering more than 0.25%. Sequences were obtained from cord blood. Receptors originate from a newborn girl in good health. Both conserved end residues are trimmed from each CDR3.

V gene	CDR3 length	J gene	CDR3 protein
TRBV20-1	13	TRBJ2-2	SARGLAVNTGELF
TRBV20-1	10	TRBJ2-3	SAKSGTDTQY
TRBV12-3/TRBV12-4	14	TRBJ1-4	ASSFSGRTPNEKLF
TRBV6-6	12	TRBJ2-5	ASSSGQGAHKQY
TRBV10-3	12	TRBJ2-5	AISEDRTPETQY
TRBV5-6	10	TRBJ2-3	ASSKPPLVEY
TRBV5-1	14	TRBJ2-7	ASSLGIAGSPYEQY
TRBV20-1	12	TRBJ1-6	SARRVNRNSPLH
TRBV19	13	TRBJ2-7	ASSIWGGLLYEQY
TRBV20-1	11	TRBJ2-7	SARVYGRYEQY
TRBV7-6	14	TRBJ2-3	ASSLIASGGTDTQY
TRBV7-2	14	TRBJ1-2	ASSLASGTGGYGYT
TRBV28	9	TRBJ2-4	ASSLNYGQY
TRBV27	10	TRBJ2-4	ASSFEGSAQY
TRBV12-3/TRBV12-4	14	TRBJ2-3	ASSFWTSGDTDTQY
TRBV7-2	13	TRBJ2-5	ASSLAGRQLKTQY
TRBV10-3	14	TRBJ2-2	AIRSGTSGPTGELF
TRBV7-6	13	TRBJ2-7	ASSLVPDSSYEQY
TRBV2	11	TRBJ2-5	ASRSGIGETQY
TRBV6-2/TRBV6-3	11	TRBJ1-4	ASTRQGREKLF
TRBV28	15	TRBJ2-3	ASSPVQSGHSTDTQY
TRBV4-1	14	TRBJ2-3	ASIQGLAGATDTQY
TRBV9	13	TRBJ2-3	ASSPTGIRTDTQY
TRBV2	11	TRBJ2-2	ASSVPLGGELF
TRBV27	12	TRBJ1-2	ASSFGGEGTGYT
TRBV20-1	12	TRBJ1-1	SSPRGRQNTEAF
TRBV25-1	13	TRBJ2-4	ASSGMEGAKNIQY
TRBV20-1	13	TRBJ2-1	SADIAGGSYNEQF
TRBV28	10	-	ASSAVTYEQY
TRBV20-1	11	TRBJ2-7	SAPGLISYEQY
TRBV3-1	14	TRBJ2-2	ASSQGGSGRTGELF
TRBV20-1	12	TRBJ2-7	SARGTGPLHEQY
TRBV20-1	13	TRBJ2-7	SARTRSAGGYEQY
TRBV7-8	11	TRBJ2-3	ASRPQERDTQY
TRBV27	16	-	ASSSLLLAGGRYNEQY
TRBV20-1	11	TRBJ1-1	SAMNGGPTEAF
TRBV20-1	15	TRBJ2-3	SARDTLAGGRTDTQY
TRBV7-9	10	TRBJ1-1	ASRPTNSKAF
TRBV10-3	15	TRBJ2-1	AISIRPGTSGYNEQF
TRBV18	12	TRBJ2-7	ASSPGQDNYEQY
TRBV6-6	12	TRBJ2-2	ASSSDLNTGELF
TRBV4-1	13	TRBJ2-7	ASSQVTGYSYEQY
TRBV6-1	12	TRBJ2-1	ASRLEGRNNEQF
TRBV15	13	TRBJ2-3	ATSRDSMGTDAQY
TRBV7-9	16	TRBJ2-3	ASSEHTIAGLSTDTQY
TRBV27	15	TRBJ2-4	ASSPSGSRSYRAIQY
TRBV10-1	12	TRBJ2-5	ASSAQIHQETQY